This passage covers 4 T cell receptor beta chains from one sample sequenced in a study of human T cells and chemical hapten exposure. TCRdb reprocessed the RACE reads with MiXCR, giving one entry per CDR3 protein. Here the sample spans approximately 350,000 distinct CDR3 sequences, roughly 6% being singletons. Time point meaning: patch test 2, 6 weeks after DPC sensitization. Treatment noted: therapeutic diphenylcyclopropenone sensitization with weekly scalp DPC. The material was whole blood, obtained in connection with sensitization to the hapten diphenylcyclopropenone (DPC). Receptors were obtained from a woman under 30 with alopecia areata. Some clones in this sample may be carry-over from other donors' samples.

CDR3 residues: CASSKWDRGNEQYF. The CDR3 DNA is TGTGCCAGCAGCAAGTGGGACAGGGGGAACGAGCAGTACTTC. The chain has TRBV6-5 and TRBJ2-7; 11 bases are a match to TRBD1. CDR3 length: 14 amino acids. J was trimmed by 5 bases and V by 6 bases; bases with no gene match: 6. Germline V gives CDR1 MNHEY, CDR2 SVGAGI.

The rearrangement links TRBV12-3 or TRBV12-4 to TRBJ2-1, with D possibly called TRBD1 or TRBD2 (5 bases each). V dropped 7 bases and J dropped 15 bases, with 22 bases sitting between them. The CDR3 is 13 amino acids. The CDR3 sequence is CASIVGGGHVPFF. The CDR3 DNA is TGTGCCAGCATAGTGGGTGGAGGACATGTTCCGTTCTTC.

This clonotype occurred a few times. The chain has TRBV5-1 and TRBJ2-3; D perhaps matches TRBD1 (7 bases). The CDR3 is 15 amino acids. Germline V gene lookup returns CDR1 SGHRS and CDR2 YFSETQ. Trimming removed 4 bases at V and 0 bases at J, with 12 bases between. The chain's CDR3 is CASSAGQTSTDTQYF. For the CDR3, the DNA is TGCGCCAGCAGCGCGGGACAGACTAGCACAGATACGCAGTATTTT.

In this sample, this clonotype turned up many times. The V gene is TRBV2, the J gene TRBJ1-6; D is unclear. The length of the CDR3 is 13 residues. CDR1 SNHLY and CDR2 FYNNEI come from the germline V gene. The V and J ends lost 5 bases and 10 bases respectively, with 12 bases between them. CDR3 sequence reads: CASSPESQSPLHF. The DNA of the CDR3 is TGTGCCAGCAGTCCCGAGTCCCAATCACCCCTCCACTTT.